This TCR beta chain was sequenced in a study of ipilimumab plus nivolumab after autologous stem cell transplantation. At the level of the study: Median doses per patient: four to six ipilimumab, under ten nivolumab. DLBCL patients had primary refractory or relapsed disease. Study-level points and caveats: The authors say TCR, Treg and microbiome findings warrant further study.

TCRdb's table, derived via immunoSEQ multiplex PCR, lists solely in-frame clones and lacks some. This sample has around 20,000 clones; around four fifths occur once, and the top ten carry around 20%. This CDR3 contains 15 residues. J was trimmed by 4 bases and V by 7 bases; bases with no gene match: 12. Germline loops: CDR1 MNHEY, CDR2 SVGAGI. Of note for this clone: What it binds is unknown.

Patients got ipilimumab 1 mg/kg beginning 14 to 28 days post-transplant. V and J are TRBV6-5 and TRBJ2-7; 8 bases agree with TRBD2. The sequences come from PBMCs, collected in a trial of ipilimumab plus nivolumab as post-transplant consolidation. The source of this sequence is a male donor with diffuse large B-cell lymphoma. The CDR3 sequence: CASTAPGGVGYEQYF. As DNA, the CDR3 is TGTGCCAGCACCGCACCCGGGGGGGTGGGGTACGAGCAGTACTTC.